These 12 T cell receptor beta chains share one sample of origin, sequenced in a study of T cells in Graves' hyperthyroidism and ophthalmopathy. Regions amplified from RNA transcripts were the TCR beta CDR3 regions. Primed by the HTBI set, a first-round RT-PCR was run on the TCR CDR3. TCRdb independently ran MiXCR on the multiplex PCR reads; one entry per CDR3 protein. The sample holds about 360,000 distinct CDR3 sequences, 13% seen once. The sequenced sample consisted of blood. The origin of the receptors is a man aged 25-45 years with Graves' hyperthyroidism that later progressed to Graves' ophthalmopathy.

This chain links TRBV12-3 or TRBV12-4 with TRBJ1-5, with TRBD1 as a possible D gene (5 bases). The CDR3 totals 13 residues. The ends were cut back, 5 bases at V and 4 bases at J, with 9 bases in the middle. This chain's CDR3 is CASSRGRNQPQHF. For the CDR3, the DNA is TGTGCCAGCAGTAGGGGACGGAATCAGCCCCAGCATTTT.

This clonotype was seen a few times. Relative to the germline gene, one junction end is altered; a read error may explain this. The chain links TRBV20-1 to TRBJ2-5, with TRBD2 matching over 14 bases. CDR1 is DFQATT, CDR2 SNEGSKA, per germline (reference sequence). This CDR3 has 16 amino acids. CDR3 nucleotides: TGCAGTGCTACCGGGACTAGCGGGGGCCACCAAGAGGCCCAGTACTTC. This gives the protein CSATGTSGGHQEAQYF.

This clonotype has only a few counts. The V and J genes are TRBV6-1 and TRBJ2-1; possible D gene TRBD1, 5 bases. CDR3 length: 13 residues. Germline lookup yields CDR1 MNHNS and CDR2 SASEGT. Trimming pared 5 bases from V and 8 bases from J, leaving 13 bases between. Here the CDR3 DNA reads TGTGCCAGCAGTAAGACAGTCTGGGATGAGCAGTTCTTC. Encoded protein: CASSKTVWDEQFF.

The CDR3 bases are TGTGCCAGTAGTATCCTAACAGGGCTCAATCAGCCCCAGCATTTT. This gives the protein CASSILTGLNQPQHF. The V gene is TRBV19, the J gene TRBJ1-5, with a possible D match to TRBD1 (6 bases). The CDR3 runs to 15 residues. Germline V gene data show CDR1 as LNHDA and CDR2 as SQIVND (reference sequence). Trimming took 3 bases from V and 3 from J, leaving 12 bases between them.

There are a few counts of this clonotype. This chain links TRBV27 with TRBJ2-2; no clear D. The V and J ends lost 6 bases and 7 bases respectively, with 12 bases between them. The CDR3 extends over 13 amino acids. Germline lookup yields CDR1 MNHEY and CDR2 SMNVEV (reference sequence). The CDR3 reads CASSLYLLGELFF. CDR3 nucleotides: TGTGCCAGCAGCCTATATCTACTCGGGGAGCTGTTTTTT.

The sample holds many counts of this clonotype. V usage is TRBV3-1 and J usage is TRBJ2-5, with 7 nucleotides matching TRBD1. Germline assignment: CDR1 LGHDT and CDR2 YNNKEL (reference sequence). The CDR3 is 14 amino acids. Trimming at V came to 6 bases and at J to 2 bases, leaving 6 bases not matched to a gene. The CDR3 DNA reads TGTGCCAGCAGTTACAGGACAGGACAAGAGACCCAGTACTTC. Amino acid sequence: CASSYRTGQETQYF.

The CDR3, as DNA: TGTGCCTGGTTCTCACAGGGTCAGCGGGGGGGCCCCCGAGATACGCAGTATTTT. This translates into CAWFSQGQRGGPRDTQYF. This rearrangement joins TRBV30 to TRBJ2-3; 10 bases are shared with TRBD2. There are 18 residues in the CDR3. From germline, CDR1 is GTSNPN and CDR2 SVGIG (reference sequence). V trimming: 5 bases; J trimming: 5 bases; junction bases outside the gene matches: 19.

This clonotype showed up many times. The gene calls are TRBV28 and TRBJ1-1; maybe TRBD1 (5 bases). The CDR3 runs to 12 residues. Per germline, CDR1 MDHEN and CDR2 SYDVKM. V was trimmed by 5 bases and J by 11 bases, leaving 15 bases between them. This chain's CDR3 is CASSPLGVRAFF. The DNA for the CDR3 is TGTGCCAGCAGTCCCCTAGGGGTGCGTGCTTTCTTT.

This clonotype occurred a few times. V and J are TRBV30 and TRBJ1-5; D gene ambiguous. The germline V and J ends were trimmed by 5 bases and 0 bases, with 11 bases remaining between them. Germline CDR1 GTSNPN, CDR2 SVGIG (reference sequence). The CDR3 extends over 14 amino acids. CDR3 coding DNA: TGTGCCTGGCTAGCACCGGGTAGCAATCAGCCCCAGCATTTT. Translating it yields CAWLAPGSNQPQHF.

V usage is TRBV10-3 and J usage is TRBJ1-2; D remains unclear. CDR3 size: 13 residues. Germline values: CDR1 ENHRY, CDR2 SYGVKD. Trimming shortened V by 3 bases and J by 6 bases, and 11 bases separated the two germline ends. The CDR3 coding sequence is TGTGCCATCAGTGACCGGGCAAGAGATGGCTACACCTTC. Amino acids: CAISDRARDGYTF.

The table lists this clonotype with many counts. CDR3: CASSRARTGGFDEQYF. CDR3 bases: TGCGCCAGCAGCCGAGCCCGGACAGGGGGCTTCGACGAGCAGTACTTC. V and J are TRBV5-1 and TRBJ2-7, with 11 bases aligning to TRBD1. The CDR3 is 16 amino acids. CDR1 is SGHRS and CDR2 is YFSETQ in the germline V gene. V was clipped by 4 bases and J by 5 bases; unmatched bases: 11.

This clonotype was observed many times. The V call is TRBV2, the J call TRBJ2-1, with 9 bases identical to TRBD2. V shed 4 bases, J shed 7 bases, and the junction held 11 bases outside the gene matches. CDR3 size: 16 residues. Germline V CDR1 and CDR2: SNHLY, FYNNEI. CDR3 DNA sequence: TGTGCCAGCAGTGTTAATCCGGGACTAGCTAGGAATGAGCAGTTCTTC. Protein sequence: CASSVNPGLARNEQFF.